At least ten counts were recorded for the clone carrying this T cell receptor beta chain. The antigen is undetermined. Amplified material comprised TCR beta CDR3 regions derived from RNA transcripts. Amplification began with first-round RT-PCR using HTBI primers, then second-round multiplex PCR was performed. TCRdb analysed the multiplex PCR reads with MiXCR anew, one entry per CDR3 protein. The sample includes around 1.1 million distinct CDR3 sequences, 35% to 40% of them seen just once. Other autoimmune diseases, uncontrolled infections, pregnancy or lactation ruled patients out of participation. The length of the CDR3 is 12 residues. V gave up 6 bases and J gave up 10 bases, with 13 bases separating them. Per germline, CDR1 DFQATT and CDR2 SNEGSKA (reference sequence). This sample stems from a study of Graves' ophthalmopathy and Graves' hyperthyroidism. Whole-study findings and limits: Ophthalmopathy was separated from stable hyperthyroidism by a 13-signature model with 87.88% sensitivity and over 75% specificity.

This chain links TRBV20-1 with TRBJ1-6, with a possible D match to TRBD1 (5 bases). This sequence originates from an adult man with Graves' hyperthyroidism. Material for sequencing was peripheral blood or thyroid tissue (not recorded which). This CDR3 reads CSAKIRDSPLHF. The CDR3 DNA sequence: TGCAGTGCCAAAATCAGGGACTCACCCCTCCACTTT.